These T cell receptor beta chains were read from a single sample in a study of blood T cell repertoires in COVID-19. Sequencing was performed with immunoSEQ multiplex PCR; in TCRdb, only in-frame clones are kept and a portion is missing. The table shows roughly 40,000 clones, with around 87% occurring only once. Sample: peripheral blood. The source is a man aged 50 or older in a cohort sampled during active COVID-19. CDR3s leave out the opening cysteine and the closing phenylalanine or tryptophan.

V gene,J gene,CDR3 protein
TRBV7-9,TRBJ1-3,ASSPPRGEYSGNTIY
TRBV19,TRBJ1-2,ASSPRGGNYGYT
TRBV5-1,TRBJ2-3,ASSLETGGNVRDTQY
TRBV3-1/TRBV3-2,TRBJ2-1,ASSPMRGSSEQF
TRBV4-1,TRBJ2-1,ASSQEGVAGKNEQF
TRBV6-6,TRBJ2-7,ASSLGQGAYEQY
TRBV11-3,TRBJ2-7,ASSLDSPRTIYEQY
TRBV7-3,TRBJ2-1,ASSLLAGTGNNEQF
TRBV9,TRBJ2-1,ASSGTGAPYNEQF
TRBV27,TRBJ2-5,ASRRDREKGTQY
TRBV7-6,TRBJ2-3,ASTTTLSSTDTQY
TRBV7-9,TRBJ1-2,ASSLANRDGYT
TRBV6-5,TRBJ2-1,ASSPLHSGGNEQF
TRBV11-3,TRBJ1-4,ASSFRGGSGEKLF
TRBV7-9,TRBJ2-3,AYHPGGGVPTDTQY
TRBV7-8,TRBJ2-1,ASSLAGGLTEQF